This TCR beta chain was observed in a study of T cell responses to AZD1222 COVID-19 vaccine. Turning to this clone: The target antigen is unknown.

CDR3 length equals 12 residues. Looked up from germline, CDR1 is MNHEY and CDR2 is SVGEGT. V gave up 2 bases and J gave up 13 bases, with 12 bases separating them. General study findings and limits: Elevations in Spike-specific TCR breadth and depth followed administration of two AZD1222 doses. It should be noted that donors were predominantly white British and more often female, and clonal diversity was possibly underestimated. Without day 14 samples, only post-peak T cell repertoires were studied.

Libraries were prepared by immunoSEQ multiplex PCR; TCRdb keeps only in-frame clonotypes and omits some of them. The sample consists of 75,000 to 95,000 clones, roughly 85% of them appearing once. The V and J genes are TRBV6-2 or TRBV6-3 and TRBJ1-5, with unresolved D. The origin of this receptor is an adult in good health. The sample in question was peripheral blood, obtained on day 0 of AZD1222 vaccination. Written as DNA, the CDR3 is TGTGCCAGCAGTTACCCCCCGGAAACGCAGCATTTT. This sequence encodes CASSYPPETQHF.